A single sample gave rise to the 18 T cell receptor beta chains below, sequenced in a study of cytomegalovirus exposure and HLA in healthy donors. Primers for the PCR totalled 60 Vbeta and 13 Jbeta. Measured with immunoSEQ multiplex PCR; TCRdb has only the in-frame clones, and not every one. Its listing shows tens of thousands of clones. The sequenced sample consisted of PBMCs. The source is a woman between 25 and 40 years old in good health and CMV-seronegative.

This chain uses TRBV7-9 with TRBJ2-7; D possibly corresponds to TRBD2 (5 bases). The CDR3 extends over 14 amino acids. Trimming cost V 2 bases and J 8 bases, with 16 bases left between them. Per the germline V gene, CDR1 is SEHNR and CDR2 is FQNEAQ (reference sequence). CDR3 sequence reads: CASSLSRGSEQQYF. CDR3 DNA: TGTGCCAGCAGCTTATCACGGGGATCTGAGCAGCAGTACTTC.

The chain carries TRBV6-6 and TRBJ1-5, with a possible D match to TRBD1 (5 bases). The CDR3 sequence is 12 residues long. The V end was cut by 3 bases, the J end by 6 bases, with 6 bases between. Germline values: CDR1 MNHNY, CDR2 SVGAGI (reference sequence). The CDR3 sequence is CASSYQGQPQHF. DNA of the CDR3: TGTGCCAGCAGTTATCAGGGTCAGCCCCAGCATTTT.

This chain links TRBV5-1 with TRBJ2-1; 7 nucleotides line up with TRBD1. Trimming took 4 bases from V and 0 from J; bases not matched to a gene: 13. The CDR3 runs to 18 residues. Germline V gene lookup returns CDR1 SGHRS and CDR2 YFSETQ. CDR3 residues: CASSPWQGVRSSYNEQFF. In DNA, the CDR3 is TGCGCCAGCAGCCCCTGGCAGGGGGTCAGGAGCTCCTACAATGAGCAGTTCTTC.

This chain joins TRBV4-2 and TRBJ1-4; no reliable D call. The CDR3 is made up of 17 amino acids. Per germline, CDR1 LGHNA and CDR2 YNFKEQ. V was trimmed by 0 bases and J by 6 bases, leaving 17 bases between them. This chain's CDR3 is CASSQDFEAGADEKLFF. The CDR3 bases are TGTGCCAGCAGCCAAGATTTCGAAGCGGGCGCCGATGAAAAACTGTTTTTT.

The chain recombines TRBV9 with TRBJ2-7; 9 bases line up with TRBD1. Germline V CDR1 and CDR2: SGDLS, YYNGEE. The CDR3 totals 15 residues. Unmatched junction bases numbered 6, after V lost 2 bases and J lost 3 bases. The CDR3 nucleotides read TGTGCCAGCAGCGTGGCACAGGGGGCCTTCTACGAGCAGTACTTC. Translated: CASSVAQGAFYEQYF.

The chain employs TRBV5-4 and TRBJ2-2; TRBD1 matches at 8 bases. Germline V gene sequence: CDR1 SGHNT, CDR2 YYREEE (reference sequence). This CDR3 is 14 amino acids long. V trimming: 2 bases; J trimming: 5 bases; junction bases outside the gene matches: 2. CDR3 DNA sequence: TGTGCCAGCAGCTTTCGACAGGGGACCGGGGAGCTGTTTTTT. It is translated as CASSFRQGTGELFF. Combining the CDR3 with reference TRBV5-4 and TRBJ2-2 gives the whole variable domain ETGVTQSPTHLIKTRGQQVTLRCSSQSGHNTVSWYQQALGQGPQFIFQYYREEENGRGNFPPRFSGLQFPNYSSELNVNALELDDSALYLCASSFRQGTGELFFGEGSRLTVL.

The chain couples TRBV5-1 to TRBJ2-1, with D possibly being TRBD1 (6 bases). Trimming removed 2 bases at V and 6 bases at J, with 15 bases between. The CDR3 runs 15 residues. Germline V gene lookup returns CDR1 SGHRS and CDR2 YFSETQ. The CDR3 DNA follows: TGCGCCAGCAGCTTAAGACAAGGGGGAACCAATGAGCAGTTCTTC. This gives the protein CASSLRQGGTNEQFF.

This sequence joins TRBV5-4 and TRBJ2-1; 12 bases map to TRBD2. The length of the CDR3 is 15 residues. Trimming removed 4 bases from V and 5 bases from J; junction bases left unmatched: 4. Germline loops: CDR1 SGHNT, CDR2 YYREEE (reference sequence). The CDR3 coding sequence is TGTGCCAGCAGCCGATCTAGCGGGAGGGACAATGAGCAGTTCTTC. As protein: CASSRSSGRDNEQFF.

The rearrangement joins TRBV28 to TRBJ2-7, with D perhaps TRBD1 (6 bases). Germline assignment: CDR1 MDHEN and CDR2 SYDVKM. The V end lost 3 bases, the J end lost 7 bases, and 10 bases lay between the germline ends. The CDR3 covers 12 residues. The CDR3: CASSFPGTEQYF. For the CDR3, the DNA is TGTGCCAGCAGTTTCCCGGGGACAGAGCAGTACTTC.

The rearrangement uses TRBV28 and TRBJ1-5; D ambiguous. The CDR3 runs 14 residues. The ends were cut back, 6 bases at V and 3 bases at J, with 12 bases in the middle. Germline V gene data show CDR1 as MDHEN and CDR2 as SYDVKM. CDR3 loop: CASSNTENNQPQHF. The CDR3 bases are TGTGCCAGCAGCAACACAGAGAACAATCAGCCCCAGCATTTT.

This chain links TRBV6-5 with TRBJ1-5; TRBD1 is a possible D gene (5 bases). V was trimmed by 6 bases and J by 6 bases, leaving 15 bases between them. The V gene's germline CDR1 is MNHEY and CDR2 SVGAGI. The CDR3 runs 14 residues. The CDR3 DNA is TGTGCCAGCAGCTTCGGGGGAATTGGTCAGCCCCAGCATTTT. Its translation: CASSFGGIGQPQHF.

The chain links TRBV11-2 to TRBJ2-6, with D uncertain. CDR3 length equals 12 residues. Germline assignment: CDR1 SGHAT and CDR2 FQNNGV. V was pared by 9 bases and J by 4 bases, with 7 bases between. CDR3 nucleotides: TGTGCCAGTGCGTCAGGGGCCAACGTCCTGACTTTC. Translating it yields CASASGANVLTF.

V usage is TRBV5-6 and J usage is TRBJ2-7; a possible D gene is TRBD2 (6 bases). Germline V CDR1 and CDR2: SGHDT, YYEEEE. CDR3 length equals 14 residues. V was cut by 5 bases and J by 2 bases, with 14 bases left in between. The CDR3 DNA is TGTGCCAGCAGGCCGTCCGGGAGCCCCTACGAGCAGTACTTC. Translation gives CASRPSGSPYEQYF.

CDR3 sequence (DNA): TGTGCCAGCAGCGGGGGACAGGGGGCGCGGGAGACCCAGTACTTC. This sequence encodes CASSGGQGARETQYF. The chain employs TRBV7-9 and TRBJ2-5; 12 bases match TRBD1. Germline V gives CDR1 SEHNR, CDR2 FQNEAQ (reference sequence). V lost 5 bases, J lost 5 bases, and 6 bases stayed unmatched. The CDR3 loop spans 15 amino acids.

The CDR3 protein is CASSILNEQFF. The DNA for the CDR3 is TGCGCCAGCAGCATCCTCAATGAGCAGTTCTTC. This sequence joins TRBV5-1 and TRBJ2-1; D ambiguous. This CDR3 is 11 amino acids long. Trimming took 4 bases from V and 6 from J, leaving 5 bases between them. Germline assignment: CDR1 SGHRS and CDR2 YFSETQ.

The chain is built from TRBV19 and TRBJ2-7, with D uncertain. This CDR3 is 13 amino acids long. V lost 7 bases and J 0 bases, leaving 10 bases between the germline ends. Germline V gene lookup returns CDR1 LNHDA and CDR2 SQIVND (reference sequence). CDR3 sequence: CASKATSSYEQYF. DNA of the CDR3: TGTGCCAGTAAAGCGACGAGCTCCTACGAGCAGTACTTC.

The chain employs TRBV29-1 and TRBJ1-2; no clear D gene. The V gene's germline CDR1 is SQVTM and CDR2 ANQGSEA. V was trimmed by 2 bases and J by 8 bases, leaving 12 bases between them. The CDR3 length is 12 residues. DNA for the CDR3: TGCAGCGTTGAAACGGGTATCTGGGGCTACACCTTC. This gives the protein CSVETGIWGYTF.

The chain joins TRBV29-1 to TRBJ2-1; 8 bases align to TRBD1. Germline V gives CDR1 SQVTM, CDR2 ANQGSEA. The J segment lost 7 bases and the V segment lost 6 bases, leaving 14 bases of the junction unmatched. The CDR3 covers 15 residues. CDR3 sequence (DNA): TGCAGCGTAACAAGAGGGACAGGAAACACTAATGAGCAGTTCTTC. This sequence encodes CSVTRGTGNTNEQFF.